This entry lists 8 T cell receptor beta chains sequenced from one sample in a study of T cell responses to AZD1222 COVID-19 vaccine. TCRdb keeps only in-frame clones here, not all; method: immunoSEQ multiplex PCR. Counted here are some 140,000 clones, over 85% occurring once; the ten biggest clones make up 5.5%. The sample was peripheral blood, taken on day 0 of AZD1222 vaccination. The receptors derive from an adult in good health.

The chain links TRBV4-3 to TRBJ1-5; D is undetermined. Germline CDR1 reads LGHNA; CDR2 reads YSLEER. CDR3 length: 14 amino acids. Trimming removed 0 bases at V and 0 bases at J, with 3 bases between. The CDR3 protein is CASSQEYSNQPQHF. CDR3 coding DNA: TGCGCCAGCAGCCAAGAGTATAGCAATCAGCCCCAGCATTTT.

The CDR3 DNA reads TGTGCCAGTATTAAGGGCCCCCACGGTGAAGCTTTCTTT. It yields the protein CASIKGPHGEAFF. V usage is TRBV6-5 and J usage is TRBJ1-1, with D unresolved. The V end was cut by 9 bases, the J end by 7 bases, with 18 bases between. The CDR3 runs 13 residues. The germline gives CDR1 MNHEY, CDR2 SVGAGI.

The J gene is TRBJ2-5, the V gene TRBV19; D call uncertain. Germline values: CDR1 LNHDA, CDR2 SQIVND (reference sequence). V dropped 4 bases and J dropped 5 bases, with 20 bases sitting between them. This CDR3 has 16 residues. The CDR3 sequence: CASSTAGSVVGETQYF. The CDR3 nucleotides read TGTGCCAGTAGTACAGCCGGGTCCGTAGTGGGGGAGACCCAGTACTTC.

V and J are TRBV6-4 and TRBJ1-2, with 7 bases fitting TRBD1. CDR1 is MRHNA and CDR2 is SNTAGT in the germline V gene. This CDR3 comprises 15 residues. V lost 4 bases to trimming and J lost 4 bases; unmatched junction nucleotides: 9. The CDR3 here is CASSATQGGSYGYTF. The CDR3 nucleotides read TGTGCCAGCAGTGCCACCCAGGGGGGATCCTATGGCTACACCTTC.

The chain carries TRBV3-1 (or the pseudogene TRBV3-2) and TRBJ1-2; 7 positions agree with TRBD1. In germline, CDR1 is LGHDT, CDR2 YNNKEL (reference sequence). Trimming cost V 1 base and J 2 bases; bases outside gene matches: 13. The length of the CDR3 is 18 residues. CDR3 sequence reads: CASSQGNFGQAGNYGYTF. CDR3 sequence (DNA): TGTGCCAGCAGCCAAGGAAACTTTGGACAGGCCGGGAACTATGGCTACACCTTC.

The gene calls are TRBV6-5 and TRBJ2-1; TRBD2 might be the D (6 bases). Germline V gene data show CDR1 as MNHEY and CDR2 as SVGAGI. The CDR3 is 15 amino acids. Trimming took 6 bases from V and 4 from J, leaving 16 bases between them. This CDR3 is CASRQEGGPYNEQFF. DNA for the CDR3: TGTGCCAGCAGGCAGGAGGGAGGTCCTTACAATGAGCAGTTCTTC.

This chain connects TRBV6-2 or TRBV6-3 to TRBJ2-7; 7 bases fit TRBD1. Germline values: CDR1 MNHEY, CDR2 SVGEGT. V shed 5 bases and J 0 bases; nucleotides not matched to a gene: 4. The CDR3 runs 14 residues. The CDR3 is CASSITGVSYEQYF. The CDR3 nucleotides read TGTGCCAGCAGTATCACAGGGGTCTCCTACGAGCAGTACTTC.

V and J are TRBV6-5 and TRBJ1-5; D may be TRBD1 (5 bases). Germline V gives CDR1 MNHEY, CDR2 SVGAGI. Trimming left V 5 bases short and J 2 bases short, with 13 bases between. This CDR3 has 15 residues. The DNA for the CDR3 is TGTGCCAGCAGTCCTGATACCAGGGGCAATCAGCCCCAGCATTTT. This sequence encodes CASSPDTRGNQPQHF.